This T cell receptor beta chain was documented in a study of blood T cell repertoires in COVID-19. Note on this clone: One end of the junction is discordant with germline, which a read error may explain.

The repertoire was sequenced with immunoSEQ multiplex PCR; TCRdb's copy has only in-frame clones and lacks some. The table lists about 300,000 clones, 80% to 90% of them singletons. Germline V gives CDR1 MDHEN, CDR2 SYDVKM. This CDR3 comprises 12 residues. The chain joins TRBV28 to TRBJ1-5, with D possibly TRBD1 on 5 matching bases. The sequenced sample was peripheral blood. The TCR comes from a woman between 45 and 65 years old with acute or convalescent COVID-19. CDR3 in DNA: TGTGCCAGCAGTTTAACTCGGACGGCGGGGCTTTTT. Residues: CASSLTRTAGLF.